The 21 T cell receptor beta chains below all came from one sample that was sequenced in a study of blood T cell repertoires in COVID-19. Libraries were prepared by immunoSEQ multiplex PCR; TCRdb keeps only in-frame clonotypes and omits some of them. The sample holds roughly 220,000 clones; around 83% are singletons and the top ten take 2.9%. Sequenced input: peripheral blood. These TCRs come from a man aged 45 to 65 who had recovered from COVID-19.

This rearrangement joins TRBV7-8 to TRBJ2-5; tentatively, D is TRBD1 (6 bases). In germline, CDR1 is SGHVS, CDR2 FQNEAQ. V lost 1 base and J 4 bases, leaving 19 bases between the germline ends. This CDR3 is 17 amino acids long. The CDR3 region is CASSLVVAQGWGETQYF. CDR3 DNA: TGTGCCAGCAGCTTAGTGGTGGCCCAGGGGTGGGGAGAGACCCAGTACTTC.

This clone was seen only a few times. The CDR3 region is CASSSGSGRNEQYF. CDR3 in DNA: TGTGCCAGCAGTTCCGGGTCAGGGCGTAACGAGCAGTACTTC. V is TRBV6-6 and J is TRBJ2-7; D might be TRBD1 (5 bases). Between the trimmed V and J ends, which lost 4 bases and 5 bases, there was a span of 15 bases. Germline V gene sequence: CDR1 MNHNY, CDR2 SVGAGI (reference sequence). The CDR3 has 14 residues.

V is TRBV14 and J is TRBJ1-6, with TRBD1 identical over 7 bases. Germline V gene lookup returns CDR1 SGHDN and CDR2 FVKESK. The CDR3 has 16 residues. With 4 bases clipped from V and 3 bases from J, the junction kept 6 bases outside the gene matches. Here the CDR3 reads CASSLLNRGYNSPLHF. In DNA form, the CDR3 reads TGTGCCAGCAGCCTTCTAAACAGGGGCTATAATTCACCCCTCCACTTT. Using reference TRBV14 and TRBJ1-6 for the parts outside the CDR3, the full variable domain is EAGVTQFPSHSVIEKGQTVTLRCDPISGHDNLYWYRRVMGKEIKFLLHFVKESKQDESGMPNNRFLAERTGGTYSTLKVQPAELEDSGVYFCASSLLNRGYNSPLHFGNGTRLTVT.

The V call is TRBV18, the J call TRBJ2-2, with 7 bases lining up with TRBD2. With V trimmed by 3 bases and J by 7 bases, 14 bases remained unmatched. In germline, CDR1 is KGHSH, CDR2 LQKENI. CDR3 size: 17 residues. CDR3: CASSPRRLPASGGELFF. Written as DNA, the CDR3 is TGTGCCAGCTCACCCCGTCGCCTTCCCGCTAGCGGCGGGGAGCTGTTTTTT.

In DNA form, the CDR3 reads TGTGCCAGCAGCTTAGCGCGGGACCCGGAGTACGAGCAGTACTTC. Protein product: CASSLARDPEYEQYF. This chain uses TRBV7-2 with TRBJ2-7, with D tentatively TRBD2 (6 bases). V was clipped by 0 bases and J by 4 bases, with 13 bases between them. The CDR3 runs 15 residues. Germline V gene data show CDR1 as SGHTA and CDR2 as FQGNSA. Full variable domain (missing parts from reference TRBV7-2 and TRBJ2-7): GAGVSQSPSNKVTEKGKDVELRCDPISGHTALYWYRQSLGQGLEFLIYFQGNSAPDKSGLPSDRFSAERTGGSVSTLTIQRTQQEDSAVYLCASSLARDPEYEQYFGPGTRLTVT.

The rearrangement uses TRBV5-1 and TRBJ2-1; TRBD2 aligns across 8 bases. Looked up from germline, CDR1 is SGHRS and CDR2 is YFSETQ. The trim removed 1 base at V and 10 bases at J, leaving 7 bases unmatched. CDR3 length: 14 amino acids. CDR3 coding DNA: TGCGCCAGCAGCTTGTCGGGAGGGACGGTGGAGCAGTTCTTC. It specifies CASSLSGGTVEQFF.

The chain uses TRBV5-1 and TRBJ2-2; 8 bases line up with TRBD2. J gave up 7 bases and V 0 bases, and 8 bases lay outside the gene matches. CDR3 length equals 16 residues. The germline V gene has CDR1 SGHRS and CDR2 YFSETQ. CDR3 DNA sequence: TGCGCCAGCAGCTTGGACACGGGAGGGCCGAACGGGGAGCTGTTTTTT. It encodes CASSLDTGGPNGELFF.

The chain uses TRBV3-1 (or the pseudogene TRBV3-2) and TRBJ1-4; 7 positions match TRBD1. Germline values: CDR1 LGHDT, CDR2 YNNKEL (reference sequence). The CDR3 length is 12 residues. Unmatched junction bases numbered 6, after V lost 3 bases and J lost 14 bases. CDR3 residues: CASSQDRIKLFF. The CDR3, as DNA: TGTGCCAGCAGCCAGGACAGGATAAAGCTGTTTTTT.

V gene TRBV5-1 combines with J gene TRBJ1-1; D possibly corresponds to TRBD1 (5 bases). Germline V gene sequence: CDR1 SGHRS, CDR2 YFSETQ. There are 14 residues in the CDR3. The V and J ends lost 1 base and 2 bases respectively, with 9 bases between them. The CDR3 is CASSLQGRNTEAFF. The CDR3 bases are TGCGCCAGCAGCTTGCAGGGCAGAAACACTGAAGCTTTCTTT.

The V and J genes are TRBV10-1 and TRBJ2-2, with a possible D match to TRBD2 (6 bases). Per germline, CDR1 WNHNN and CDR2 SYGVQD (reference sequence). The CDR3 sequence is 13 residues long. The V and J ends lost 2 bases and 5 bases respectively, with 6 bases between them. CDR3 loop: CASSEGGTGELFF. In DNA form, the CDR3 reads TGCGCCAGCAGTGAGGGGGGGACCGGGGAGCTGTTTTTT.

The chain combines TRBV5-4 with TRBJ2-3; 9 nucleotides match TRBD2. The V and J ends lost 2 bases and 2 bases, in that order; junction bases with no gene match: 9. The CDR3 sequence is 17 residues long. Germline-derived CDR1 and CDR2 are SGHNT and YYREEE (reference sequence). The CDR3 loop reads CASSFFQAGGSTDTQYF. As DNA, the CDR3 is TGTGCCAGCAGCTTTTTTCAGGCGGGAGGGTCCACAGATACGCAGTATTTT.

This clone has only one observation. CDR3 sequence reads: CATGRDRSKLNTEAFF. For the CDR3, the DNA is TGTGCCACCGGCCGGGACAGAAGTAAGCTGAACACTGAAGCTTTCTTT. This rearrangement joins TRBV15 to TRBJ1-1; 7 positions match TRBD1. Germline V gene data show CDR1 as LNHNV and CDR2 as YYDKDF (reference sequence). This CDR3 comprises 16 residues. V dropped 8 bases and J dropped 0; count of bases not matched to a gene: 12. Based on the CDR3 plus reference TRBV15 and TRBJ1-1, the full variable domain is DAMVIQNPRYQVTQFGKPVTLSCSQTLNHNVMYWYQQKSSQAPKLLFHYYDKDFNNEADTPDNFQSRRPNTSFCFLDIRSPGLGDTAMYLCATGRDRSKLNTEAFFGQGTRLTVV.

The chain links TRBV30 to TRBJ2-7; 8 bases match TRBD2. V shed 0 bases, J shed 7 bases, and the junction held 11 bases outside the gene matches. This CDR3 has 15 residues. Germline lookup yields CDR1 GTSNPN and CDR2 SVGIG (reference sequence). This CDR3 reads CAWSVLAGGVGEQYF. DNA for the CDR3: TGTGCCTGGAGTGTACTCGCGGGAGGAGTTGGTGAGCAGTACTTC.

The rearrangement links TRBV6-1 to TRBJ2-4; D perhaps matches TRBD2 (5 bases). The CDR3 covers 17 residues. Germline assignment: CDR1 MNHNS and CDR2 SASEGT. V was pared by 1 base and J by 0 bases, with 13 bases between. CDR3 protein: CASSEGGWRIAKNIQYF. The CDR3 DNA reads as TGTGCCAGCAGTGAAGGAGGGTGGCGGATAGCCAAAAACATTCAGTACTTC.

In this sample, this clone turned up a few times. The genes are TRBV30 and TRBJ2-7, with D perhaps matching TRBD2 (6 bases). Trimming cost V 4 bases and J 3 bases, with 13 bases left between them. The length of the CDR3 is 13 residues. Germline V CDR1 and CDR2: GTSNPN, SVGIG (reference sequence). The chain's CDR3 is CAWKAGFYYEQYF. CDR3 DNA: TGTGCCTGGAAGGCGGGATTTTACTACGAGCAGTACTTC.

CDR3 sequence (DNA): TGCAGTGCTAGTCCCCATAGAGGGTTGAGCTACGAGCAGTACTTC. Its protein is CSASPHRGLSYEQYF. The chain links TRBV20-1 to TRBJ2-7; possibly TRBD2 for D (5 bases). CDR1 is DFQATT and CDR2 is SNEGSKA in the germline V gene (reference sequence). The CDR3 is 15 residues long. Between the trimmed V and J ends, which lost 3 bases and 3 bases, there was a span of 18 bases.

The V gene is TRBV6-6, the J gene TRBJ2-7, with a possible D match to TRBD2 (5 bases). Trimming left V 7 bases short and J 1 base short, with 17 bases between. CDR3 length equals 15 residues. CDR1 is MNHNY, CDR2 SVGAGI, per germline (reference sequence). CDR3 protein: CASTKGAGISYEQYF. The CDR3 coding sequence is TGTGCCAGCACCAAAGGCGCCGGGATTTCCTACGAGCAGTACTTC.

The chain uses TRBV18 and TRBJ1-5; D remains unclear. There are 15 residues in the CDR3. The germline CDR1 and CDR2 sequences are KGHSH and LQKENI. V was trimmed by 0 bases and J by 7 bases, leaving 13 bases between them. The CDR3 DNA reads as TGTGCCAGCTCACCACCTTCGGGTTTTGAACAGCCCCAGCATTTT. It translates to CASSPPSGFEQPQHF. The full variable domain, completed using reference TRBV18 and TRBJ1-5, is NAGVMQNPRHLVRRRGQEARLRCSPMKGHSHVYWYRQLPEEGLKFMVYLQKENIIDESGMPKERFSAEFPKEGPSILRIQQVVRGDSAAYFCASSPPSGFEQPQHFGDGTRLSIL.

The chain employs TRBV28 and TRBJ1-2; tentative D call: TRBD1 (6 bases). The germline CDR1 and CDR2 sequences are MDHEN and SYDVKM. The CDR3 length is 14 residues. V lost 6 bases and J 0 bases, leaving 11 bases between the germline ends. The CDR3 region is CASRQGPTNYGYTF. Written as DNA, the CDR3 is TGTGCCAGCAGACAGGGCCCCACTAACTATGGCTACACCTTC.

This clone has only one observation. The rearrangement links TRBV19 to TRBJ2-7; D may be TRBD2 (6 bases). V lost 3 bases and J 6 bases, leaving 12 bases between the germline ends. Germline V gene sequence: CDR1 LNHDA, CDR2 SQIVND (reference sequence). The CDR3 is made up of 13 amino acids. The CDR3 bases are TGTGCCAGTAGTATCGTACAGGAGGGCGAGCAGTACTTC. Its translation is CASSIVQEGEQYF.

This chain joins TRBV7-9 and TRBJ1-6; 8 nucleotides agree with TRBD1. The V gene's germline CDR1 is SEHNR and CDR2 FQNEAQ (reference sequence). The CDR3 spans 14 residues. The V gene end was trimmed by 5 bases and the J gene end by 10 bases; junction bases not matched to a gene: 7. The CDR3 loop is CASSRTGGGSPLHF. For the CDR3, the DNA is TGTGCCAGCAGCCGTACAGGGGGAGGATCACCCCTCCACTTT.